Sequencing of this T cell receptor beta chain was carried out in a study of T cells in Graves' hyperthyroidism and ophthalmopathy. Study-wide results and limits: Model output signaled ophthalmopathy a median about 6.3 months ahead of onset. Blood also showed most of the thyroid clonotypes that were expanded above 0.001.

Germline loops: CDR1 MNHEY, CDR2 SMNVEV (reference sequence). The V and J ends lost 4 bases and 4 bases respectively, with 19 bases between them. The CDR3 totals 16 residues. With regard to this clonotype: The antigen remains undetermined.

Clinical symptoms, serum thyroxine, TRAb, thyroid ultrasound and orbital computed tomography informed diagnoses. The investigators amplified TCR beta CDR3 regions from RNA transcripts. In the first-round RT-PCR of the TCR CDR3, the HTBI primer set was used. TCRdb re-analysed the multiplex PCR reads in MiXCR, keeping a single row per CDR3 protein. The sample carries nearly 750,000 distinct CDR3 sequences, just over 35% recorded once. The J gene is TRBJ1-2, the V gene TRBV27; no definite D call. The receptor comes from a woman in her forties with Graves' hyperthyroidism. The sequencing input was blood. CDR3 in DNA: TGTGCCAGCAGTTCCACGGGCCTTCCACAGTCCTATGGCTACACCTTC. It codes for CASSSTGLPQSYGYTF.